What follows are 24 T cell receptor beta chains derived from one specimen sequenced in a study of spatial heterogeneity in lung cancer. MiXCR, run by TCRdb on the 5' RACE reads, gives a single entry per CDR3 protein. Here the sample spans around 44,000 distinct CDR3 sequences, about 10% being singletons. Time point here: blood at routine non-recurrence follow-up after resection. Sequenced here: PBMCs, sampled at follow-up. Source of these receptors: a female donor with early-stage non-small cell lung cancer.

In this sample, this clonotype turned up a few times. The chain employs TRBV2 and TRBJ1-1, with unresolved D. Trimming took off 7 bases at V and 4 bases at J, with 13 bases between the two ends. The CDR3 is 13 amino acids. The germline gives CDR1 SNHLY, CDR2 FYNNEI. The chain's CDR3 is CASTVSSGTEAFF. The CDR3 nucleotides are TGTGCCAGCACGGTCAGTTCGGGCACTGAAGCTTTCTTT.

The gene calls are TRBV6-2 or TRBV6-3 and TRBJ1-2, with unresolved D. This CDR3 spans 13 amino acids. Trimming cost V 0 bases and J 6 bases, with 8 bases left between them. Germline loops: CDR1 MNHEY, CDR2 SVGEGT. CDR3 sequence: CASSYSMGDGYTF. CDR3 in DNA: TGTGCCAGCAGTTACTCGATGGGCGATGGCTACACCTTC.

This clonotype was seen more than once but under ten times. Germline is not matched at one junction end, which may reflect a read error. The rearrangement joins TRBV5-1 to TRBJ2-2, with TRBD1 identical over 8 bases. This CDR3 region has 15 residues. Per the germline V gene, CDR1 is SGHRS and CDR2 is YFSETQ. Written as DNA, the CDR3 is TGCGCCAGCAGCTTGCTGGGACAGGACACCGAGGAGCTGTTTTTT. This encodes CASSLLGQDTEELFF.

This sequence joins TRBV28 and TRBJ1-6; D uncertain. Germline CDR1 and CDR2: MDHEN and SYDVKM. The V end was cut by 1 base, the J end by 8 bases, with 12 bases between. The CDR3 is made up of 15 amino acids. The CDR3 DNA is TGTGCCAGCAGTTTATATAGGGCAGAGGATTCACCCCTCCACTTT. Translation: CASSLYRAEDSPLHF.

This clonotype was seen ten or more times. V is TRBV9 and J is TRBJ2-7; D perhaps matches TRBD1 (6 bases). Germline V lookup: CDR1 SGDLS, CDR2 YYNGEE. The CDR3 runs 14 residues. Trimming pared 0 bases from V and 6 bases from J, leaving 13 bases between. The CDR3 DNA reads TGTGCCAGCAGCGTAGCCCAGGGGATGGGCGAGCAGTACTTC. It is translated as CASSVAQGMGEQYF.

In its sample, this clonotype was seen a few times. The rearrangement uses TRBV15 and TRBJ1-5; maybe TRBD1 (5 bases). The CDR3 runs to 14 residues. Trimming cost V 6 bases and J 6 bases, with 15 bases left between them. The germline V gene encodes CDR1 LNHNV and CDR2 YYDKDF (reference sequence). CDR3 residues: CATSVRAQGQPQHF. The DNA for the CDR3 is TGTGCCACCAGTGTCAGGGCCCAGGGTCAGCCCCAGCATTTT.

The table lists this clonotype with many counts. The rearrangement uses TRBV28 and TRBJ2-7, with a tentative D call TRBD2 (5 bases). The germline V gene encodes CDR1 MDHEN and CDR2 SYDVKM. The CDR3 runs 14 residues. The ends were cut back, 5 bases at V and 7 bases at J, with 18 bases in the middle. The CDR3 bases are TGTGCCAGCAGTACCTACGAGGGTTCTCGGGAGCAGTACTTC. Amino acid sequence: CASSTYEGSREQYF.

The chain has TRBV10-3 and TRBJ2-3, with no clear D. CDR1 is ENHRY, CDR2 SYGVKD, per germline. Between the trimmed V and J ends, which lost 9 bases and 3 bases, there was a span of 13 bases. The CDR3 is made up of 13 amino acids. The CDR3 region has the DNA TGTGCCATTAAGGACCCTGGGACAGATACGCAGTATTTT. Protein product: CAIKDPGTDTQYF.

This clonotype was found many times. V and J are TRBV29-1 and TRBJ2-6; the D gene is possibly TRBD1 (5 bases). V was clipped by 3 bases and J by 0 bases, with 18 bases between them. The germline V gene encodes CDR1 SQVTM and CDR2 ANQGSEA. The CDR3 has 18 residues. This CDR3 is CSVDVGAAQSSGANVLTF. Written as DNA, the CDR3 is TGCAGCGTTGATGTAGGGGCAGCCCAGAGCTCTGGGGCCAACGTCCTGACTTTC.

This clonotype showed up just a few times. The chain is built from TRBV9 and TRBJ2-3; TRBD2 agrees at 9 bases. Germline lookup yields CDR1 SGDLS and CDR2 YYNGEE. Germline trimming cut 2 bases from V and 2 bases from J; bases unmatched to any gene: 3. This CDR3 is built from 15 residues. The CDR3, as DNA: TGTGCCAGCAGCGTTTCTAGCGGGGACACAGATACGCAGTATTTT. Encoded protein: CASSVSSGDTDTQYF. The complete variable domain, with remaining parts taken from reference TRBV9 and TRBJ2-3, reads DSGVTQTPKHLITATGQRVTLRCSPRSGDLSVYWYQQSLDQGLQFLIQYYNGEERAKGNILERFSAQQFPDLHSELNLSSLELGDSALYFCASSVSSGDTDTQYFGPGTRLTVL.

Ten or more counts support this clonotype. This rearrangement joins TRBV12-3 or TRBV12-4 to TRBJ2-3; 9 bases align to TRBD1. After removal of 3 bases from V and 4 bases from J, the junction contained 8 bases not matched to a gene. This CDR3 region has 16 residues. CDR3 coding DNA: TGTGCCAGCAGTTTTGTGGGGACAGGGTTATCAGATACGCAGTATTTT. Translation gives CASSFVGTGLSDTQYF.

This clonotype was recorded many times. J is TRBJ2-3 and V is TRBV20-1; D could derive from TRBD1 or TRBD2 (6 bases each). The CDR3 is made up of 13 amino acids. V lost 5 bases and J 1 base, leaving 10 bases between the germline ends. Per germline, CDR1 DFQATT and CDR2 SNEGSKA (reference sequence). The CDR3 reads CSASGARTDTQYF. CDR3 coding DNA: TGCAGTGCTTCGGGGGCTCGCACAGATACGCAGTATTTT.

In this sample, this clonotype turned up many times. The V call is TRBV2, the J call TRBJ2-3; D possibly corresponds to TRBD2 (6 bases). Germline lookup yields CDR1 SNHLY and CDR2 FYNNEI. The CDR3 totals 15 residues. V lost 7 bases, J lost 3 bases, and 17 bases lay in between. CDR3 region: CASTQSSGSTDTQYF. The CDR3 bases are TGTGCCAGCACTCAAAGCAGCGGGTCGACAGATACGCAGTATTTT.

The chain uses TRBV28 and TRBJ2-3, with no clear D. Germline assignment: CDR1 MDHEN and CDR2 SYDVKM. V lost 3 bases, J lost 4 bases, and 17 bases lay in between. The CDR3 sequence is 16 residues long. DNA of the CDR3: TGTGCCAGCAGTTTTACGGGTTGGGCAGGCCCAGATACGCAGTATTTT. This sequence encodes CASSFTGWAGPDTQYF. Full variable domain (remainder filled in from reference TRBV28 and TRBJ2-3): DVKVTQSSRYLVKRTGEKVFLECVQDMDHENMFWYRQDPGLGLRLIYFSYDVKMKEKGDIPEGYSVSREKKERFSLILESASTNQTSMYLCASSFTGWAGPDTQYFGPGTRLTVL.

The genes are TRBV12-3 or TRBV12-4 and TRBJ2-3, with 10 bases that match TRBD1. V gave up 6 bases and J gave up 5 bases; unmatched junction bases: 8. This CDR3 comprises 15 residues. The CDR3 DNA sequence: TGTGCCAGCAGCCCCGGGACAGGGGCCGAAGATACGCAGTATTTT. It specifies CASSPGTGAEDTQYF.

The gene calls are TRBV7-2 and TRBJ1-1; D perhaps matches TRBD1 (5 bases). The CDR3 contains 14 residues. Trimming left V 4 bases short and J 1 base short, with 10 bases between. Germline CDR1 and CDR2: SGHTA and FQGNSA. The CDR3 here is CASSSKGQNTEAFF. The CDR3 DNA reads TGTGCCAGCAGCTCAAAAGGACAGAACACTGAAGCTTTCTTT.

The chain carries TRBV7-2 and TRBJ2-1; tentatively, D is TRBD2 (6 bases). The CDR3 sequence is 13 residues long. The V and J ends lost 4 bases and 9 bases respectively, with 13 bases between them. Germline lookup yields CDR1 SGHTA and CDR2 FQGNSA. The CDR3: CASSSWTIGEQFF. In DNA, the CDR3 is TGTGCCAGCAGCTCGTGGACTATCGGTGAGCAGTTCTTC.

J is TRBJ1-5 and V is TRBV9, with 9 nucleotides matching TRBD1. V trimming: 4 bases; J trimming: 3 bases; junction bases outside the gene matches: 8. The CDR3 totals 16 residues. The germline CDR1 and CDR2 sequences are SGDLS and YYNGEE. The CDR3 sequence: CASSTSGTGLNQPQHF. The CDR3 nucleotides are TGTGCCAGCAGCACATCCGGGACAGGGCTCAATCAGCCCCAGCATTTT.

The rearrangement joins TRBV6-2 or TRBV6-3 to TRBJ2-7; D gene ambiguous. V lost 5 bases to trimming and J lost 6 bases, with 14 bases between them. Germline V gene data show CDR1 as MNHEY and CDR2 as SVGEGT. The CDR3 runs 13 residues. This CDR3 is CASSTEIVGEQYF. CDR3 bases: TGTGCCAGCAGTACAGAGATAGTTGGCGAGCAGTACTTC.

This clonotype was seen a handful of times. This chain links TRBV7-2 with TRBJ2-7; D is unresolved. V dropped 5 bases and J dropped 0 bases, with 14 bases sitting between them. The length of the CDR3 is 15 residues. Germline V lookup: CDR1 SGHTA, CDR2 FQGNSA. This CDR3 reads CASSPRRALSYEQYF. The DNA for the CDR3 is TGTGCCAGCAGCCCCCGAAGGGCCCTCTCCTACGAGCAGTACTTC.

This clonotype was counted between two and nine times. This chain connects TRBV30 to TRBJ1-1; D ambiguous. The V gene's germline CDR1 is GTSNPN and CDR2 SVGIG (reference sequence). Trimming pared 5 bases from V and 5 bases from J, leaving 15 bases between. The CDR3 is made up of 13 amino acids. CDR3 protein: CAWYRAQGTEAFF. DNA of the CDR3: TGTGCCTGGTACCGGGCTCAAGGAACTGAAGCTTTCTTT. The whole variable domain, filled in from reference TRBV30 and TRBJ1-1, reads SQTIHQWPATLVQPVGSPLSLECTVEGTSNPNLYWYRQAAGRGLQLLFYSVGIGQISSEVPQNLSASRPQDRQFILSSKKLLLSDSGFYLCAWYRAQGTEAFFGQGTRLTVV.

This chain connects TRBV2 to TRBJ1-2; D gene ambiguous. Trimming removed 8 bases at V and 0 bases at J, with 13 bases between. Germline V CDR1 and CDR2: SNHLY, FYNNEI. This CDR3 comprises 14 residues. The CDR3 region is CASEERPTNYGYTF. The CDR3 DNA follows: TGTGCCAGCGAGGAGAGGCCTACTAACTATGGCTACACCTTC.

V gene TRBV7-2 combines with J gene TRBJ2-5; 11 bases align to TRBD2. Germline loops: CDR1 SGHTA, CDR2 FQGNSA. V lost 2 bases, J lost 2 bases, and 4 bases stayed unmatched. This CDR3 spans 16 amino acids. This CDR3 is CASSLSTSGGQETQYF. The CDR3 nucleotides read TGTGCCAGCAGCTTATCAACTAGCGGGGGACAAGAGACCCAGTACTTC.

There are many counts of this clonotype. This sequence joins TRBV3-1 and TRBJ1-1, with TRBD1 identical over 8 bases. V was clipped by 5 bases and J by 5 bases; unmatched bases: 10. Germline V gives CDR1 LGHDT, CDR2 YNNKEL (reference sequence). The length of the CDR3 is 15 residues. CDR3: CASSWQGAAATEAFF. The CDR3 coding sequence is TGTGCCAGCAGCTGGCAGGGGGCTGCGGCGACTGAAGCTTTCTTT.